The rows below give T cell receptor beta chains drawn from one sample of a study of human T cells and chemical hapten exposure. TCRdb processed the RACE reads anew with MiXCR; each CDR3 protein has one entry. This sample yields about 77,000 distinct CDR3 sequences, of which around 9.4% are seen a single time; around 1.7% belongs to the top ten. The sample taken for sequencing was whole blood. The receptors come from a female donor in good health. Some clones in this sample may be carry-over from other donors' samples. The CDR3 runs from the conserved cysteine through the conserved F or W. A D gene is named only where the DNA matches it firmly. Clone size is given for some rows only: seen once, a few or many times, or a class if the clone is expanded.

d_call	clone_size	v_call	j_call	cdr3_nt	cdr3_aa
.	few	TRBV7-6	TRBJ2-3	TGTGCCAGCAGCTTAGTGACTTACCTCACAGATACGCAGTATTTT	CASSLVTYLTDTQYF
TRBD1	.	TRBV9	TRBJ2-5	TGTGCCAGCAGCGCGAGACAGGGTATTAGCGAGACCCAGTACTTC	CASSARQGISETQYF
.	many	TRBV29-1	TRBJ2-3	TGCAGCGTCGACACAGATACGCAGTATTTT	CSVDTDTQYF
.	many	TRBV4-1	TRBJ1-2	TGCGCCAGCAGCCAACCACAAGAGGGGCGCTATGGCTACACCTTC	CASSQPQEGRYGYTF
.	few	TRBV7-6	TRBJ2-3	TGTGCCAGCAGCTTAGTTCCGCGGGGCGGGGGCCTTAGCACAGATACGCAGTATTTT	CASSLVPRGGGLSTDTQYF
.	many	TRBV6-4	TRBJ2-2	TGTGCCAGCAGTGACTCCTACACCGGGGAGCTGTTTTTT	CASSDSYTGELFF
.	many	TRBV7-9	TRBJ1-1	TGTGCCAGCATTGTTCCCCCCAATATGAACACTGAAGCTTTCTTT	CASIVPPNMNTEAFF
.	.	TRBV20-1	TRBJ2-7	TGCAGTGCTAGAGATAGAATCATCATCCGGGCCCAATCCTACGAGCAGTACTTC	CSARDRIIIRAQSYEQYF
.	.	TRBV29-1	TRBJ2-3	TGCAGCGTGATTGGAGACACGAGCACAGATACGCAGTATTTT	CSVIGDTSTDTQYF
TRBD2	many	TRBV4-3	TRBJ2-5	TGCGCCAGCAGCCAAGATCGACAAACTAGCGGGGGGGAAAAAGAGACCCAGTACTTC	CASSQDRQTSGGEKETQYF
TRBD2	many	TRBV20-1	TRBJ2-1	TGCAGTGCTAGAGATCCCCAGCGGGGGGGCGGTGAGCAGTTCTTC	CSARDPQRGGGEQFF
TRBD2	.	TRBV7-2	TRBJ2-3	TGTGCCAGCAGCTTAGTGGTCATGGGACTAGCGGGGGGTTTGACTAGCACAGATACGCAGTATTTT	CASSLVVMGLAGGLTSTDTQYF
.	.	TRBV7-2	TRBJ1-1	TGTGCCAGCAGCAATTTGCCAGGGAGTACTACGATGGCTGAAGCTTTCTTT	CASSNLPGSTTMAEAFF
TRBD2	.	TRBV5-1	TRBJ2-3	TGCGCCAGCAGCCCACTAGCGGGGGTCCCAGATACGCAGTATTTT	CASSPLAGVPDTQYF
.	.	TRBV5-5	TRBJ2-3	TGTGCCAGCAGCCTCGACTCGGATACGCAGTATTTT	CASSLDSDTQYF
.	few	TRBV29-1	TRBJ2-7	TGCAGCGTTGGGCGGGTTGGGTCCTACGAGCAGTACTTC	CSVGRVGSYEQYF
.	.	TRBV6-2/TRBV6-3	TRBJ1-1	TGTGCCAGCAGCCGCCGCAGGGTGCTAGAGTGGACTGAAGCTTTCTTT	CASSRRRVLEWTEAFF
TRBD2	.	TRBV30	TRBJ2-3	TGTGCCTGGAGTGCCGGGGGGGCCGGAACAGATACGCAGTATTTT	CAWSAGGAGTDTQYF
.	many	TRBV2	TRBJ1-5	TGTGCCAGCTACTCGGCACCCCACCCTGGGGGGCTGAGCAATCAGCCCCAGCATTTT	CASYSAPHPGGLSNQPQHF
.	many	TRBV12-3/TRBV12-4	TRBJ1-2	TGTGCCAGCAGTTTAACCAACTATGGCTACACCTTC	CASSLTNYGYTF
.	few	TRBV29-1	TRBJ2-5	TGCAGCGTTGGGGGTGGTAGGGTGTCAGAGACCCAGTACTTC	CSVGGGRVSETQYF
TRBD1	.	TRBV20-1	TRBJ2-7	TGCAGTGCTAGTGATCTAGGGGACAGAGCCTCCTACGAGCAGTACTTC	CSASDLGDRASYEQYF
.	few	TRBV20-1	TRBJ2-1	TGCAGTGCTCTGAACCAACCATACAATGAGCAGTTCTTC	CSALNQPYNEQFF
TRBD2	few	TRBV20-1	TRBJ2-1	TGCAGTGCTCTCTCGGGGACTAGCGGCTACAATGAGCAGTTCTTC	CSALSGTSGYNEQFF
TRBD2	few	TRBV7-2	TRBJ2-5	TGTGCCAGCAGTCGACCGACTAGCGCAACCCAAGAGACCCAGTACTTC	CASSRPTSATQETQYF
.	few	TRBV14	TRBJ2-6	TGTGCCAGCAGCCCCCTGAAGGGGGGCCCTCCACATCGCTCTGGGGCCAACGTCCTGACTTTC	CASSPLKGGPPHRSGANVLTF
.	many	TRBV18	TRBJ2-3	TGTGCCAGCTCACACACCCCTAGCACAGATACGCAGTATTTT	CASSHTPSTDTQYF
TRBD2	.	TRBV20-1	TRBJ2-1	TGCAGTGCTAGACTAGCGGGAGGCAATGAGCAGTTCTTC	CSARLAGGNEQFF
TRBD1	few	TRBV15	TRBJ1-4	TGTGCCACCAGAGACAGGGTCCGAAATGAAAAACTGTTTTTT	CATRDRVRNEKLFF
.	many	TRBV4-3	TRBJ2-3	TGCGCCAGCAGCCAAGAGTTTGGAGGGGGCACAGATACGCAGTATTTT	CASSQEFGGGTDTQYF
.	.	TRBV7-2	TRBJ2-7	TGTGCCAGCAGCTTAGAAAGGTACTACGAGCAGTACTTC	CASSLERYYEQYF
TRBD1	many	TRBV6-2/TRBV6-3	TRBJ1-2	TGTGCCAGCAGTACCCGACAGGGAGGACAGAACTATGGCTACACCTTC	CASSTRQGGQNYGYTF
.	.	TRBV4-3	TRBJ1-1	TGCGCCAGCAGCCAAGTTTTGAACACTGAAGCTTTCTTT	CASSQVLNTEAFF
TRBD2	.	TRBV7-8	TRBJ2-3	TGTGCCAGCAGAGATCCGGGACTAGCAGGCACAGATACGCAGTATTTT	CASRDPGLAGTDTQYF
.	few	TRBV28	TRBJ1-6	TGTGCCAGCAGTCCCCAGGGACCCCATTCACCCCTCCACTTT	CASSPQGPHSPLHF
.	.	TRBV27	TRBJ1-5	TGTGCCAGCAGTTTTGGTGACACAAATCAGCCCCAGCATTTT	CASSFGDTNQPQHF
.	.	TRBV5-1	TRBJ1-1	TGCGCCAGCAGCTTCTCAGGGGAAGACACTGAAGCTTTCTTT	CASSFSGEDTEAFF
TRBD2	.	TRBV5-1	TRBJ2-1	TGCGCCAGCAGCCTTAACCTAGCGGGGGCCTCCTACAATGAGCAGTTCTTC	CASSLNLAGASYNEQFF
TRBD1	.	TRBV4-1	TRBJ1-1	TGCGCCAGCAGCCAGGGACAGGGGGCGGACACTGAAGCTTTCTTT	CASSQGQGADTEAFF
TRBD1	.	TRBV4-3	TRBJ1-2	TGCGCCAGCAGCCGAGCCACAGGGGGCGAGGACTATGGCTACACCTTC	CASSRATGGEDYGYTF
TRBD1	.	TRBV15	TRBJ1-1	TGTGCCACCAGCAAAGGGGACAGGGAAGTGAACACTGAAGCTTTCTTT	CATSKGDREVNTEAFF
.	many	TRBV2	TRBJ1-1	TGTGCCAGCAGTGAAACAGGGTTACCAGAAGCTTTCTTT	CASSETGLPEAFF
.	.	TRBV18	TRBJ1-6	TGTGCCAGCTCCCCCAGGACAGTCGATAATTCACCCCTCCACTTT	CASSPRTVDNSPLHF
.	many	TRBV5-1	TRBJ2-1	TGCGCCAGCAGCCTAGGTTGGTCGGGGGATGAGCAGTTCTTC	CASSLGWSGDEQFF
.	.	TRBV27	TRBJ1-2	TGTGCCAGCAGTACACCGGGAAACGCTGGCTACACCTTC	CASSTPGNAGYTF
TRBD2	few	TRBV7-6	TRBJ2-7	TGTGCCAGCAGCTTAGAACTAGCGGGGGTCGAGCAGTACTTC	CASSLELAGVEQYF
.	.	TRBV4-2	TRBJ1-2	TGTGCCAGCAGCCAAGGTCTTGAGGGTATTGCCTATGGCTACACCTTC	CASSQGLEGIAYGYTF
TRBD1	few	TRBV4-2	TRBJ1-2	TGTGCCAGCAGCCCGACAGGGGGCAACACACCCACCTACTATGGCTACACCTTC	CASSPTGGNTPTYYGYTF
.	.	TRBV20-1	TRBJ1-1	TGCAGTGCTAGAGAACGGAGGGGATGGAACACTGAAGCTTTCTTT	CSARERRGWNTEAFF
.	.	TRBV9	TRBJ1-5	TGTGCCAGCAGCGTAAGCGGGTCCCCTAATCAGCCCCAGCATTTT	CASSVSGSPNQPQHF
.	few	TRBV7-3	TRBJ1-1	TGTGCCAGCAGCTTAAACCGGGGGGATGAAGCTTTCTTT	CASSLNRGDEAFF
TRBD2	many	TRBV15	TRBJ2-3	TGTGCCACCAGCAGTGGGCTAGCGGACACCACAGATACGCAGTATTTT	CATSSGLADTTDTQYF
.	many	TRBV3-1	TRBJ1-5	TGTGCCAGCAGCCTAAGCAGGGGCAATCAGCCCCAGCATTTT	CASSLSRGNQPQHF
.	once	TRBV10-3	TRBJ1-1	TGTGCCATCCGAATGGCAGTCAGTCCCCAAAACACTGAAGCTTTCTTT	CAIRMAVSPQNTEAFF
.	few	TRBV6-2/TRBV6-3	TRBJ1-1	TGTGCCAGCAGGACTATTCCGAACACTGAAGCTTTCTTT	CASRTIPNTEAFF
TRBD2	.	TRBV5-1	TRBJ2-1	TGCGCCAGCAGCTTGACGTGGACTAGCGTGTACAATGAGCAGTTCTTC	CASSLTWTSVYNEQFF
.	many	TRBV6-5	TRBJ1-2	TGTGCCAGCGAAAGTCGGGGGCATAGCTACACCTTC	CASESRGHSYTF
.	many	TRBV6-2/TRBV6-3	TRBJ1-2	TGTGCCAGCAGTCCGAGGACAGCCGACTATGGCTACACCTTC	CASSPRTADYGYTF
TRBD1	few	TRBV7-9	TRBJ1-3	TGTGCCAGCAGCTTTGTGGGACAGAGCTCTGGAAACACCATATATTTT	CASSFVGQSSGNTIYF